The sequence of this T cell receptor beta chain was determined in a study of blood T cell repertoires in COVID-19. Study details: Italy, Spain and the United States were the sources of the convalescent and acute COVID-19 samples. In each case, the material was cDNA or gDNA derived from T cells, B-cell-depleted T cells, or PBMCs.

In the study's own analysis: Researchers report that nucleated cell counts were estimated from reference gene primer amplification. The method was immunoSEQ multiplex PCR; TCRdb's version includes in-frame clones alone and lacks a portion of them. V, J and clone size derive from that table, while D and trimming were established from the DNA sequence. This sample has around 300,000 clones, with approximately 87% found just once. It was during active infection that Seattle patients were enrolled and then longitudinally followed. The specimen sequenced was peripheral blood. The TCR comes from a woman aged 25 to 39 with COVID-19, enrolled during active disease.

The CDR3 DNA reads as TGTGCCAGCAGCATTCGACAGGGCTATGGCTACACCTTC. This codes for CASSIRQGYGYTF. The rearrangement links TRBV3-1 (or the pseudogene TRBV3-2) to TRBJ1-2, with 7 bases matching TRBD1. The CDR3 extends over 13 amino acids. Germline V lookup: CDR1 LGHDT, CDR2 YNNKEL (reference sequence). V lost 5 bases and J lost 4; bases outside the gene matches: 4.